This T cell receptor (beta chain) is drawn from a study of T-cell memory formation after mild COVID-19. Study-level background: TCR clusters were mostly confined to one donor each.

TCRdb fed the 5' RACE reads into MiXCR, producing one record per CDR3 protein. This sample carries 250,000 to 350,000 distinct CDR3 sequences, less than 20% of them seen once, and the ten largest clones take approximately 21%. In this sample, this clonotype turned up a few times. Its antigen is not identified. The CDR3 contains 14 residues. Trimming cost V 1 base and J 2 bases, with 9 bases left between them. Germline V gene lookup returns CDR1 SEHNR and CDR2 FQNEAQ (reference sequence). Study-wide points: Clones contracting across day 15 to 85 had a balanced CD4/CD8 profile; later expanding clones leaned CD4+. Pre-infection memory already had some responding clones, implying cross-reactive memory joined. The CD4+ clones that contracted clustered mainly within CM and EM, and the CD8+ clones concentrated in EMRA.

This clonotype was sampled from a young man who had mild COVID-19 (a few samples of this study predate the infection). Cell type and time point are not known. The chain links TRBV7-9 to TRBJ2-7, with D unresolved. Material: PBMCs or a T cell subset sorted from them (not recorded which). The CDR3 region is CASSLEGRPYEQYV. The DNA for the CDR3 is TGTGCCAGCAGCTTAGAGGGCAGACCCTACGAGCAGTACGTC.